The sequence of this TCR beta chain was determined in a study of vaccination effects on CD4 cells after COVID-19. TCRdb keeps only in-frame clones here, not all; method: immunoSEQ multiplex PCR. Here the sample spans tens of thousands of clones, more than 70% being singletons. V shed 0 bases and J shed 7 bases, with 11 bases lying between them. Germline CDR1 reads SGHRS; CDR2 reads YFSETQ. The CDR3 covers 14 residues. Overall study findings and caveats: Marked contraction was observed in infection-induced and vaccine-induced clones late after vaccination.

Before sequencing, viral peptide pools were used by the ViraFEST assay to expand antigen-specific CD4+ T cells. Cells that had been cultured for 10 days were the source of isolated CD4+ T cells. None of these healthy vaccinees had been infected with SARS-CoV-2 before vaccination. Researchers swapped half the medium for IL-2 medium on both days 3 and 7. This clone has more than one count but fewer than ten. Its antigen is as yet unknown. The TCR was taken from a human donor who received a COVID-19 vaccine. This chain uses TRBV5-1 with TRBJ1-5; no clear D. The sample here was CD4+ T cells from PBMCs cultured with HCoV-OC43 spike peptides, taken before COVID-19 vaccination. Subset here: HCoV-OC43 spike overlapping peptide pool stimulation. In nucleotides, the CDR3 is TGCGCCAGCAGCTTGGACAGTCCGGGGCAGCCCCAGCATTTT. Protein: CASSLDSPGQPQHF.